What follows are 20 T cell receptor beta chains derived from one specimen sequenced in a study of identical twins. TCRdb used MiXCR to reprocess the 5' RACE reads, holding one entry per CDR3 protein. The data hold hundreds of thousands of distinct CDR3 sequences, with around 7% observed a single time. The same specimen was also included in a second study, on yellow fever vaccine responses in identical twins.

Input material: memory (CD45RO+) T cells sorted from blood. The receptor source for this set is a woman between 18 and 29 years old in good health.

This clonotype was recorded many times. The V gene is TRBV6-4, the J gene TRBJ2-5; 8 bases match TRBD2. V dropped 1 base and J dropped 5; count of bases not matched to a gene: 6. CDR3 length: 15 amino acids. CDR1 is MRHNA and CDR2 is SNTAGT in the germline V gene. The CDR3 bases are TGTGCCAGCAGTGACTTGGCCAGCGGGAGTGAGACCCAGTACTTC. This sequence encodes CASSDLASGSETQYF.

This clonotype was seen many times. The chain carries TRBV11-2 and TRBJ2-5, with TRBD2 as a possible D gene (6 bases). Germline V gene lookup returns CDR1 SGHAT and CDR2 FQNNGV. CDR3 length: 13 amino acids. V gave up 3 bases and J gave up 3 bases, with 8 bases separating them. CDR3 sequence: CASSFGGEETQYF. CDR3 nucleotides: TGTGCCAGCAGCTTCGGCGGGGAAGAGACCCAGTACTTC.

This clonotype was observed a few times. This chain links TRBV29-1 with TRBJ2-1; perhaps TRBD1 as D (6 bases). V was clipped by 4 bases and J by 2 bases, with 9 bases between them. The CDR3 sequence is 13 residues long. CDR1 and CDR2 from the germline V gene are SQVTM and ANQGSEA. CDR3: CSVGGTTYNEQFF. CDR3 DNA sequence: TGCAGCGTTGGAGGGACAACCTACAATGAGCAGTTCTTC.

This clonotype was detected only a few times. This chain links TRBV20-1 with TRBJ2-7; 7 bases are a match to TRBD1. Germline V gives CDR1 DFQATT, CDR2 SNEGSKA (reference sequence). V lost 5 bases to trimming and J lost 2 bases; unmatched junction nucleotides: 9. The CDR3 consists of 14 residues. CDR3 sequence: CSAAPGTAAYEQYF. In DNA, the CDR3 is TGCAGTGCTGCCCCCGGGACAGCCGCCTACGAGCAGTACTTC.

Here the CDR3 reads CASSYLGLAENSYEQYF. The CDR3, as DNA: TGTGCCAGCAGTTATTTGGGACTAGCGGAAAACTCCTACGAGCAGTACTTC. The genes are TRBV6-5 and TRBJ2-7; 11 bases align to TRBD2. Losses at the gene ends were 3 bases for V and 0 bases for J; bases not matched to a gene: 7. The CDR3 runs to 17 residues. The germline gives CDR1 MNHEY, CDR2 SVGAGI.

The sample holds many counts of this clonotype. J is TRBJ2-7 and V is TRBV11-2; TRBD1 matches at 8 bases. With V trimmed by 2 bases and J by 6 bases, 6 bases remained unmatched. Looked up from germline, CDR1 is SGHAT and CDR2 is FQNNGV. This CDR3 contains 14 residues. CDR3 nucleotide sequence: TGTGCCAGCAGCTTAATCCAGGGGGCGGGCGAGCAGTACGTC. Translation: CASSLIQGAGEQYV.

This clonotype was seen more than once but under ten times. The genes are TRBV27 and TRBJ2-3; 9 bases align to TRBD1. The CDR3 is made up of 16 amino acids. The junction had 6 bases not matched to a gene; V was cut back by 0 bases and J by 5 bases. The germline V gene has CDR1 MNHEY and CDR2 SMNVEV (reference sequence). The CDR3 sequence: CASSLSGGQGLDTQYF. CDR3 coding DNA: TGTGCCAGCAGTTTATCTGGGGGACAGGGCTTAGATACGCAGTATTTT.

A few counts support this clonotype. The CDR3 is CASGAGDSTDTQYF. As DNA, the CDR3 is TGTGCCAGCGGAGCGGGGGATAGCACAGATACGCAGTATTTT. V and J are TRBV6-1 and TRBJ2-3; 8 bases line up with TRBD2. This CDR3 comprises 14 residues. Trimming cost V 8 bases and J 0 bases; bases outside gene matches: 4. CDR1 MNHNS and CDR2 SASEGT come from the germline V gene.

This clonotype has a count of ten or more. V usage is TRBV6-5 and J usage is TRBJ1-2, with 9 bases that match TRBD1. J was trimmed by 4 bases and V by 5 bases; bases with no gene match: 8. The germline CDR1 and CDR2 sequences are MNHEY and SVGAGI. CDR3 length equals 15 residues. The CDR3 bases are TGTGCCAGCAGTATACAGGGGGCGGGGGGCTATGGCTACACCTTC. Translation gives CASSIQGAGGYGYTF.

The chain has TRBV12-3 or TRBV12-4 and TRBJ2-2; no clear D. CDR3 length: 14 residues. Deletions cut 3 bases from V and 7 bases from J, with 12 bases between. The CDR3 here is CASSFDAQIGELFF. The CDR3 DNA reads TGTGCCAGCAGTTTTGATGCCCAGATCGGGGAGCTGTTTTTT.

There are many counts of this clonotype. The chain carries TRBV27 and TRBJ2-2; weak D call: TRBD1 (6 bases). Germline-derived CDR1 and CDR2 are MNHEY and SMNVEV (reference sequence). Trimming took 0 bases from V and 7 from J, leaving 15 bases between them. The CDR3 length is 16 residues. CDR3 DNA: TGTGCCAGCAGTTTATCTGGCAGGACAGCTAGCGGGGAGCTGTTTTTT. As protein: CASSLSGRTASGELFF.

This clonotype has ten or more counts. The CDR3 coding sequence is TGTGCCAGCAGCCACGGGACTAGCGGGGGAAACCCCACAGATACGCAGTATTTT. The encoded protein is CASSHGTSGGNPTDTQYF. V gene TRBV4-2 combines with J gene TRBJ2-3; TRBD2 aligns across 14 bases. V trimming: 3 bases; J trimming: 2 bases; junction bases outside the gene matches: 7. CDR1 is LGHNA and CDR2 is YNFKEQ in the germline V gene. The CDR3 has 18 amino acids.

In this sample, this clonotype turned up many times. The rearrangement uses TRBV5-1 and TRBJ2-5, with TRBD2 identical over 12 bases. The V gene's germline CDR1 is SGHRS and CDR2 YFSETQ. The V gene end was trimmed by 7 bases and the J gene end by 1 base; junction bases not matched to a gene: 8. This CDR3 is built from 16 residues. The CDR3 DNA is TGCGCCAGCGCCCTTTGGACTAGCGGGACCCAAGAGACCCAGTACTTC. It encodes CASALWTSGTQETQYF.

The chain links TRBV20-1 to TRBJ2-1, with D perhaps matching TRBD1 or TRBD2 (6 bases each). The CDR3 spans 13 residues. Germline CDR1 is DFQATT and CDR2 is SNEGSKA (reference sequence). Here the CDR3 DNA reads TGCAGCGCCTTAAGGGGGGCGCGGGATGAGCAGTTCTTC. Translation gives CSALRGARDEQFF.

For the CDR3, the DNA is TGCAGTGCTCGGGGGACGGGGGGGGACACAGATACGCAGTATTTT. As protein: CSARGTGGDTDTQYF. This sequence joins TRBV20-1 and TRBJ2-3, with 8 bases identical to TRBD2. Losses at the gene ends were 5 bases for V and 2 bases for J; bases not matched to a gene: 9. This CDR3 is built from 15 residues. Germline V lookup: CDR1 DFQATT, CDR2 SNEGSKA (reference sequence).

This clonotype was counted between two and nine times. The V gene is TRBV20-1, the J gene TRBJ2-7; 8 bases are shared with TRBD1. V lost 0 bases to trimming and J lost 3 bases; unmatched junction nucleotides: 7. From germline, CDR1 is DFQATT and CDR2 SNEGSKA (reference sequence). The CDR3 is 15 amino acids. Written as DNA, the CDR3 is TGCAGTGCTAGAGATAATGGACAGGGTGGCTACGAGCAGTACTTC. It yields the protein CSARDNGQGGYEQYF.

The chain couples TRBV7-2 to TRBJ2-1; TRBD2 aligns across 9 bases. CDR3 size: 16 residues. The V gene end was trimmed by 4 bases and the J gene end by 7 bases; junction bases not matched to a gene: 11. CDR1 is SGHTA, CDR2 FQGNSA, per germline. The CDR3 is CASSSQSSGGSNEQFF. Written as DNA, the CDR3 is TGTGCCAGCAGCTCCCAGAGTAGCGGGGGATCGAATGAGCAGTTCTTC.

This clonotype was detected a few times. The DNA for the CDR3 is TGTGCCAGCAGCTTGGAGTTGGCGTCCTACGAGCAGTACTTC. Its translation is CASSLELASYEQYF. This chain connects TRBV5-6 to TRBJ2-7; D call uncertain. V was pared by 0 bases and J by 1 base, with 8 bases between. The CDR3 spans 14 residues. Germline V gene sequence: CDR1 SGHDT, CDR2 YYEEEE.

This chain connects TRBV27 to TRBJ2-1, with a tentative D call TRBD1 (5 bases). CDR3 length: 16 residues. From germline, CDR1 is MNHEY and CDR2 SMNVEV (reference sequence). Trimming removed 2 bases from V and 9 bases from J, with 20 bases in between. Written as DNA, the CDR3 is TGTGCCAGCAGTTTACGCCTCAGGGATCGGTCCGGTGAGCAGTTCTTC. Its translation is CASSLRLRDRSGEQFF.

Only a few counts were recorded for this clonotype. The V call is TRBV6-4, the J call TRBJ2-3; 10 bases are shared with TRBD2. This CDR3 has 15 residues. Germline V CDR1 and CDR2: MRHNA, SNTAGT. V lost 3 bases and J lost 4; bases outside the gene matches: 4. The CDR3 reads CASSESGGASDTQYF. The CDR3 coding sequence is TGTGCCAGCAGTGAAAGCGGGGGGGCGTCAGATACGCAGTATTTT.